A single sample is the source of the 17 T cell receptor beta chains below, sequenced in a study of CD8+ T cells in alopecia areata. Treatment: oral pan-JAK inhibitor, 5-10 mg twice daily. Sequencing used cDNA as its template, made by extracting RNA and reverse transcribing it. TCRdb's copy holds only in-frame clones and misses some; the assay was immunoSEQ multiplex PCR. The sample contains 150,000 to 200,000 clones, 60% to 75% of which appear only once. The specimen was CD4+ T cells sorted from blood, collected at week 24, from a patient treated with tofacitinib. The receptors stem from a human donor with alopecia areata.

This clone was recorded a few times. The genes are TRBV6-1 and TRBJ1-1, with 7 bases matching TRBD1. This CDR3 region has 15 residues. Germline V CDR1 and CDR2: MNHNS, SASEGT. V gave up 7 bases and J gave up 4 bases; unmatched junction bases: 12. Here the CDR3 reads CASKRDSPWSTEAFF. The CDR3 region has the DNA TGTGCCAGCAAGAGGGACAGCCCTTGGAGCACTGAAGCTTTCTTT.

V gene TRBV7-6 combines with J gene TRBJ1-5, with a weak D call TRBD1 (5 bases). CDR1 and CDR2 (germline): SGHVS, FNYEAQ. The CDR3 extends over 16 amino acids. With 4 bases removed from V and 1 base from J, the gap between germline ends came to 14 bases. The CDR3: CASSSLPGASNQPQHF. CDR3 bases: TGTGCCAGCAGCTCCCTTCCTGGGGCAAGCAATCAGCCCCAGCATTTT.

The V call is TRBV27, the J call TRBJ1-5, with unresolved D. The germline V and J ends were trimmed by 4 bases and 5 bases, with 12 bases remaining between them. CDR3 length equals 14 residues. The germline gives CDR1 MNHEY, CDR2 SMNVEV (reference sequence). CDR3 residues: CASSSAQTDQPQHF. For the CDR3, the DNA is TGTGCCAGCAGTTCGGCACAAACCGATCAGCCCCAGCATTTT.

CDR3 nucleotide sequence: TGTGCCTGGAGTGTACGGGGACGGCTAAGCAATCAGCCCCAGCATTTT. The encoded protein is CAWSVRGRLSNQPQHF. The J gene is TRBJ1-5, the V gene TRBV30; D perhaps matches TRBD1 (5 bases). The germline V and J ends were trimmed by 0 bases and 1 base, with 13 bases remaining between them. Germline lookup yields CDR1 GTSNPN and CDR2 SVGIG (reference sequence). The CDR3 is made up of 16 amino acids.

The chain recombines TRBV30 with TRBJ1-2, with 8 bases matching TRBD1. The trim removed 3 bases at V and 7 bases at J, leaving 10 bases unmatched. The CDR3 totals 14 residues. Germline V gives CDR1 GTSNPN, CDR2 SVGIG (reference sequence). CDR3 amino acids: CAWRGQASLGGYTF. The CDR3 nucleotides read TGTGCCTGGAGGGGACAGGCATCCCTTGGTGGCTACACCTTC.

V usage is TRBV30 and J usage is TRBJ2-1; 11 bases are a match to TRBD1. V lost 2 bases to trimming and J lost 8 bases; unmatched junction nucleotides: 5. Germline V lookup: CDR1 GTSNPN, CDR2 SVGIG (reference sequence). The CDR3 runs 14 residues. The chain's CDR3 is CAWSKGQGVYEQFF. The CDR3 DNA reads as TGTGCCTGGAGTAAGGGACAGGGGGTCTATGAGCAGTTCTTC.

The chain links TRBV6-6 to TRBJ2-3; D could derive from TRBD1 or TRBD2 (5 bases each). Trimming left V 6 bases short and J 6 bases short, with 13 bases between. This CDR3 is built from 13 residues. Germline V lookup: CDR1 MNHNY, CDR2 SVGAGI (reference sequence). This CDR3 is CASRPNRGDTQYF. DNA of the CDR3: TGTGCCAGCAGGCCTAACCGGGGCGATACGCAGTATTTT.

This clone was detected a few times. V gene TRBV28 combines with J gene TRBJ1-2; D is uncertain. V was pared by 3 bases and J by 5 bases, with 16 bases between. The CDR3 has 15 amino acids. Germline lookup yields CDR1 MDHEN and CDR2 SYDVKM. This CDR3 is CASSFPGLRAYGYTF. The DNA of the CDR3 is TGTGCCAGCAGTTTCCCGGGTCTCCGAGCGTATGGCTACACCTTC.

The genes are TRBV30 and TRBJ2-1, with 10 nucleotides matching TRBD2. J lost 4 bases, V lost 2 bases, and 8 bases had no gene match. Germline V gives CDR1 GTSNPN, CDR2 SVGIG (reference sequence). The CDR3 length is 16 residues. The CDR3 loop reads CAWSPPSSGGYNEQFF. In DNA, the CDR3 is TGTGCCTGGAGTCCTCCGAGTAGCGGGGGGTACAATGAGCAGTTCTTC.

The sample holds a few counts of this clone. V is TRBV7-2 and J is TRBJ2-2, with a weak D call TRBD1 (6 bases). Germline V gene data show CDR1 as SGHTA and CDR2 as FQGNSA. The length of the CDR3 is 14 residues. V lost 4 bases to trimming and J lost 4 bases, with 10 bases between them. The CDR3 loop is CASSSGAGTGELFF. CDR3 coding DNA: TGTGCCAGCAGCTCAGGGGCCGGCACCGGGGAGCTGTTTTTT.

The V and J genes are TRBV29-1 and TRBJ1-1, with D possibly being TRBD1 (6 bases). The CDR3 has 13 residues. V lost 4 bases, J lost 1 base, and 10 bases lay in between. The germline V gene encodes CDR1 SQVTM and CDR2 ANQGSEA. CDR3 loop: CSVGRTANTEAFF. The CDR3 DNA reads TGCAGCGTTGGGCGGACAGCGAACACTGAAGCTTTCTTT.

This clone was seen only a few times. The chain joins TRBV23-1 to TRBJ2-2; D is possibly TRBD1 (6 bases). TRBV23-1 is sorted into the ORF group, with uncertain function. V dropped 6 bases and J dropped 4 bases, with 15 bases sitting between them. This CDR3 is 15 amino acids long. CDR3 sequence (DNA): TGCGCCAGCAGACCCGGGACACTTTTCACCGGGGAGCTGTTTTTT. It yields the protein CASRPGTLFTGELFF.

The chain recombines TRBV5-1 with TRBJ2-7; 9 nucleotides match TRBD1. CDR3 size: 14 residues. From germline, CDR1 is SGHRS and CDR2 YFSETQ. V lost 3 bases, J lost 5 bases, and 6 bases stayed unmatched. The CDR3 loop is CASSYRTGEHEQYF. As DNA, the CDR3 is TGCGCCAGCAGCTATCGGACAGGGGAACACGAGCAGTACTTC.

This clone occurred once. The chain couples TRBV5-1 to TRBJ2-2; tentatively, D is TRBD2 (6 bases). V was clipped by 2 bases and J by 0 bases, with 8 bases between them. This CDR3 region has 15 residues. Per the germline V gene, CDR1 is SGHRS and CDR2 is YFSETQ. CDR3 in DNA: TGCGCCAGCAGCTTTGGCGGGACGAACACCGGGGAGCTGTTTTTT. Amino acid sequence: CASSFGGTNTGELFF.

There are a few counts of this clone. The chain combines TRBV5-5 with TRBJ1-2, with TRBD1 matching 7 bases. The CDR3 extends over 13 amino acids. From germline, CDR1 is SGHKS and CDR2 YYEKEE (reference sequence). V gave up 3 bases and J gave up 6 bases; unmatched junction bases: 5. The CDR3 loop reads CASSSGQAHGYTF. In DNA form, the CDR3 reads TGTGCCAGCAGCTCCGGACAGGCTCATGGCTACACCTTC.

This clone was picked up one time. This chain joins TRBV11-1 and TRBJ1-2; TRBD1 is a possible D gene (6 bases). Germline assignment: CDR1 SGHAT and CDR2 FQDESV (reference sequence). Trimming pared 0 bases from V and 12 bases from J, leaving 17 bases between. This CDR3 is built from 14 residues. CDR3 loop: CASSLARYGWGHTF. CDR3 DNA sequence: TGTGCCAGCAGCTTAGCCCGATACGGATGGGGGCACACCTTC.

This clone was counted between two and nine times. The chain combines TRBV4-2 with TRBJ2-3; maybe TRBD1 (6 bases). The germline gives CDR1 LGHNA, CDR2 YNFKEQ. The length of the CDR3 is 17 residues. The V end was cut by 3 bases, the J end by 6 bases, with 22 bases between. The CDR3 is CASSQGTQGLRLDTQYF. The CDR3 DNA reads TGTGCCAGCAGCCAGGGCACCCAGGGGCTGCGGTTGGATACGCAGTATTTT.